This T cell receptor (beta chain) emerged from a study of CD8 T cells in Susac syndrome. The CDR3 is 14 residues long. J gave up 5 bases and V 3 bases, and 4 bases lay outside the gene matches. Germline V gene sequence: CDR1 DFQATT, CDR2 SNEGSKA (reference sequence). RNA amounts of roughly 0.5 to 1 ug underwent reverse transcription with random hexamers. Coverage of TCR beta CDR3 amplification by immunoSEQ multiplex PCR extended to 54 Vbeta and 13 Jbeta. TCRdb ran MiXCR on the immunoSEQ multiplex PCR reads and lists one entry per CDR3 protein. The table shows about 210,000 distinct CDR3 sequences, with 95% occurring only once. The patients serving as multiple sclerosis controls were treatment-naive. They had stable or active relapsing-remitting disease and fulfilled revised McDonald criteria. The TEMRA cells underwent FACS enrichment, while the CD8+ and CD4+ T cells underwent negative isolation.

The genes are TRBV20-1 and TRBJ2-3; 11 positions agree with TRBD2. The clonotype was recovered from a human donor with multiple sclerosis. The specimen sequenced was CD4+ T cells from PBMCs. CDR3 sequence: CSARRTSGRDTQYF. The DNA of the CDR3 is TGCAGTGCTAGGCGGACTAGCGGGCGAGATACGCAGTATTTT.